Only a few counts were recorded for the clone carrying this TCR beta chain. To make TCR beta libraries, researchers used iRepertoire HTBI primers and Arm-PCR of CDR3 regions. Each CDR3 protein is one row after TCRdb ran MiXCR on the multiplex PCR reads. The table has over 450,000 distinct CDR3 sequences, roughly 21% seen once. This sample stems from a study of regulatory T cells in long-lasting Graves disease. The time point denotes: persistent/refractory GD, antithyroid drugs over 5 years with positive TRAb. After RNA was extracted from PBMCs, the TCR library was made from it. This sequence originates from a female donor with Graves disease. The sequencing here drew on peripheral blood mononuclear cells (PBMCs), taken when the disease was refractory, from a patient treated with antithyroid drugs.

The CDR3 protein is CASSLIGTKVYEQYF. The DNA of the CDR3 is TGTGCCAGCAGCTTGATCGGGACAAAAGTCTACGAGCAGTACTTC. The chain links TRBV5-5 to TRBJ2-7, with D possibly being TRBD1 (6 bases). V lost 1 base, J lost 3 bases, and 14 bases lay in between. Looked up from germline, CDR1 is SGHKS and CDR2 is YYEKEE (reference sequence). The CDR3 is made up of 15 amino acids.